This T cell receptor (beta chain) stems from a study of OX40 agonist ivuxolimab in advanced cancers. Study context: Ivuxolimab doses were 0.01, 0.1, 0.3, 1.5, 3 or 10 mg/kg every 2 weeks. The study enrolled dose-escalation patients with hepatocellular carcinoma, melanoma, renal cell or head and neck cancer. Broader study findings: CD4+ and CD8+ blood T cells expanded clonally by week 6 at 0.1 to 3.0 mg/kg.

On this clone itself: Its antigen is undetermined.

The method was immunoSEQ multiplex PCR; TCRdb's version includes in-frame clones alone and lacks a portion of them. The sample carries about 17,000 clones, approximately 77% recorded once. Autoimmune disease history or systemic immunosuppression led to patient exclusion. V was cut by 0 bases and J by 5 bases, with 4 bases left in between. Germline lookup yields CDR1 ENHRY and CDR2 SYGVKD. The CDR3 covers 12 residues. The sample consisted of CD4+ or CD8+ T cells sorted from blood, taken in a trial of the OX40 agonist ivuxolimab. V and J are TRBV10-3 and TRBJ1-2; D unclear. The TCR originated in an adult with an advanced solid tumor such as melanoma, head and neck, liver or kidney cancer. CDR3 sequence: CAISESSYGYTF. CDR3 nucleotides: TGTGCCATCAGTGAGTCAAGTTATGGCTACACCTTC.